This T cell receptor (beta chain) was profiled in a study of blood T cell repertoires in COVID-19. At the level of the study: Samples representing acute and convalescent COVID-19 were sourced from the United States, Italy and Spain. T cells, B-cell-depleted T cells, or PBMCs supplied cDNA or gDNA.

Authors' analysis steps: Reference gene primer amplification gave nucleated cell count estimates. Libraries were prepared by immunoSEQ multiplex PCR; TCRdb keeps only in-frame clonotypes and omits some of them. V, J and clone size are those of that table, while D and trimming were read from the DNA. The sample contains roughly 280,000 clones, roughly 90% of which appear only once. The CDR3 length is 14 residues. The ends lost 9 bases at V and 8 bases at J; junction bases unmatched: 10. Germline V gene sequence: CDR1 MNHEY, CDR2 SVGAGI. This TCR derives from a man between 25 and 39 years old with active or convalescent COVID-19. The source material was peripheral blood. J is TRBJ2-4 and V is TRBV6-5; 10 bases are shared with TRBD2. The CDR3 DNA reads TGTGCCAGATTAGCGGGGGGCTGGTTATACATTCAGTACTTC. Translating gives CARLAGGWLYIQYF.